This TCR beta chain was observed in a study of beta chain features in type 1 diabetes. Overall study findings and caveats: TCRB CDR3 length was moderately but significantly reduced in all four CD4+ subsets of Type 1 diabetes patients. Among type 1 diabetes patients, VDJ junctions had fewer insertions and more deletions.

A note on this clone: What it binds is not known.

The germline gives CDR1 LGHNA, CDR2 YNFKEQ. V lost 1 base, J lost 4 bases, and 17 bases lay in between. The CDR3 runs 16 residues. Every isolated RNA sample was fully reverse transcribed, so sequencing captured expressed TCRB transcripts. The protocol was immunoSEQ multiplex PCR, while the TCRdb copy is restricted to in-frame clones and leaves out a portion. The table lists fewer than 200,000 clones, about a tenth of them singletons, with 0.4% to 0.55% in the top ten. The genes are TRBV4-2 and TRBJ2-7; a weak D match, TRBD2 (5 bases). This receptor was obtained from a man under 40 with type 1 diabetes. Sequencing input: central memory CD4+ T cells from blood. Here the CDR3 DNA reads TGTGCCAGCAGCCAAGTCGGCCTAGCAGAGTCGTACGAGCAGTACTTC. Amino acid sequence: CASSQVGLAESYEQYF.